Shown below are 10 T cell receptor beta chains from a single sample sequenced in a study of T cell repertoires in cytomegalovirus infection. TCRdb re-called the reads with MiXCR, one entry per CDR3 protein. The table shows hundreds of thousands of distinct CDR3 sequences, with around 11% occurring only once. The source material was PBMCs. The receptors originated from a human donor in good health (CMV status not recorded). Some clones in this sample may be carry-over from other donors' samples.

This clonotype was counted a few times. The J gene is TRBJ2-4, the V gene TRBV6-2 or TRBV6-3, with TRBD1 identical over 8 bases. Looked up from germline, CDR1 is MNHEY and CDR2 is SVGEGT. The CDR3 length is 14 residues. V trimming: 0 bases; J trimming: 8 bases; junction bases outside the gene matches: 3. As DNA, the CDR3 is TGTGCCAGCAGTTACTCAGTACAGGGGGACATTCAGTACTTC. As protein: CASSYSVQGDIQYF.

This clonotype was seen ten or more times. This chain uses TRBV5-1 with TRBJ2-2, with 9 positions matching TRBD1. J was trimmed by 0 bases and V by 4 bases; bases with no gene match: 7. The CDR3 length is 17 residues. Germline V lookup: CDR1 SGHRS, CDR2 YFSETQ. This CDR3 is CASSPGQGWTNTGELFF. The CDR3 coding sequence is TGCGCCAGCAGCCCAGGACAGGGGTGGACGAACACCGGGGAGCTGTTTTTT.

This clonotype was detected many times. The CDR3 DNA reads TGTGCCAGCAGCTTAGCAGGGGATAATTCACCCCTCCACTTT. The encoded protein is CASSLAGDNSPLHF. The gene calls are TRBV7-9 and TRBJ1-6; D might be TRBD1 (5 bases). In germline, CDR1 is SEHNR, CDR2 FQNEAQ (reference sequence). CDR3 size: 14 residues. V was trimmed by 0 bases and J by 5 bases, leaving 5 bases between them.

This clonotype occurred many times. The chain links TRBV4-1 to TRBJ2-5; 10 positions agree with TRBD2. This CDR3 spans 16 amino acids. J was trimmed by 5 bases and V by 7 bases; bases with no gene match: 13. CDR1 and CDR2 from the germline V gene are MGHRA and YSYEKL. The CDR3 here is CASNLGASGSTETQYF. DNA of the CDR3: TGCGCCAGCAATCTTGGGGCTAGCGGGAGTACGGAGACCCAGTACTTC.

This clonotype was seen many times. The chain recombines TRBV2 with TRBJ2-3, with D perhaps assigned TRBD1 or TRBD2 (5 bases each). CDR1 and CDR2 from the germline V gene are SNHLY and FYNNEI. There are 16 residues in the CDR3. V gave up 8 bases and J gave up 4 bases, with 22 bases separating them. As DNA, the CDR3 is TGTGCCAGCGTTCGGGGCTCTTTCGGGGCCCCAGATACGCAGTATTTT. It codes for CASVRGSFGAPDTQYF.

This chain joins TRBV12-3 or TRBV12-4 and TRBJ2-4; 8 nucleotides agree with TRBD1. The ends lost 6 bases at V and 0 bases at J; junction bases unmatched: 16. The CDR3 spans 19 residues. The CDR3 loop reads CASSLRGTGGGEAKNIQYF. In nucleotides, the CDR3 is TGTGCCAGCAGCCTGAGGGGGACAGGAGGAGGGGAAGCCAAAAACATTCAGTACTTC.

The sample holds many counts of this clonotype. V usage is TRBV20-1 and J usage is TRBJ2-5, with 9 bases fitting TRBD2. This CDR3 contains 16 residues. Germline loops: CDR1 DFQATT, CDR2 SNEGSKA (reference sequence). J was trimmed by 5 bases and V by 6 bases; bases with no gene match: 16. DNA of the CDR3: TGCAGTGCGGGCGGGAGGGCGGGGGGGTTCGTGGAGACCCAGTACTTC. Residues: CSAGGRAGGFVETQYF.

This clonotype was detected ten times or more. The chain combines TRBV7-2 with TRBJ2-4; TRBD1 might be the D (5 bases). CDR1 is SGHTA, CDR2 FQGNSA, per germline. The V and J ends lost 8 bases and 5 bases respectively, with 19 bases between them. This CDR3 has 15 amino acids. The chain's CDR3 is CASAPKGWQENIQYF. In DNA form, the CDR3 reads TGTGCCAGCGCCCCCAAGGGGTGGCAGGAAAACATTCAGTACTTC.

This clonotype has ten or more counts. The rearrangement links TRBV19 to TRBJ1-1; D unclear. The CDR3 consists of 14 residues. V gave up 0 bases and J gave up 1 base, with 6 bases separating them. Germline values: CDR1 LNHDA, CDR2 SQIVND (reference sequence). The CDR3 spells CASSIDPGNTEAFF. For the CDR3, the DNA is TGTGCCAGTAGTATAGACCCAGGGAACACTGAAGCTTTCTTT.

This clonotype was picked up many times. CDR3 amino acids: CASSRDTGQPQHF. In nucleotides, the CDR3 is TGTGCCAGCAGTCGGGACACAGGCCAGCCCCAGCATTTT. The chain joins TRBV7-3 to TRBJ1-5; D may be TRBD1 (6 bases). V lost 6 bases, J lost 7 bases, and 13 bases lay in between. The CDR3 sequence is 13 residues long. Looked up from germline, CDR1 is SGHTA and CDR2 is FQGTGA.